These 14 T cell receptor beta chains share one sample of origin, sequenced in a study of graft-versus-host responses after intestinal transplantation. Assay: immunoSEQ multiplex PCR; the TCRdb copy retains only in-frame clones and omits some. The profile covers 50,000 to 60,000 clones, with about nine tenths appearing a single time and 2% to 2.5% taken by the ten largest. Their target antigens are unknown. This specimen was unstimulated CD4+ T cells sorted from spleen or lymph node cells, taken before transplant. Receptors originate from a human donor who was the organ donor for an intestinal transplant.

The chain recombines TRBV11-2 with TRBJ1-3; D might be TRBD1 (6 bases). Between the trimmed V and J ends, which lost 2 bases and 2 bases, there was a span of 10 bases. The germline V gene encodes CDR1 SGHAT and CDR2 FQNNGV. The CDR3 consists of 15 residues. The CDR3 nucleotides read TGTGCCAGCAGCTTATTACAGGGTACTGGAAACACCATATATTTT. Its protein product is CASSLLQGTGNTIYF.

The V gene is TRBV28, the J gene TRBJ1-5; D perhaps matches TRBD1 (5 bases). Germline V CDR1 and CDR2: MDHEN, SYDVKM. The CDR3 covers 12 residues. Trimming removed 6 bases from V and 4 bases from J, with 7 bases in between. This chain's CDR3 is CASSKGNQPQHF. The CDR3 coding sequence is TGTGCCAGCAGCAAGGGGAATCAGCCCCAGCATTTT.

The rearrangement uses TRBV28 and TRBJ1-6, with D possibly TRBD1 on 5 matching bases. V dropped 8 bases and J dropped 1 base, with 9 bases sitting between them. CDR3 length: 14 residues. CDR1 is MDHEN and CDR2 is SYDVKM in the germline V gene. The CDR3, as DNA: TGTGCCAGCCGGGGCAGGTCCTATAATTCACCCCTCCACTTT. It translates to CASRGRSYNSPLHF.

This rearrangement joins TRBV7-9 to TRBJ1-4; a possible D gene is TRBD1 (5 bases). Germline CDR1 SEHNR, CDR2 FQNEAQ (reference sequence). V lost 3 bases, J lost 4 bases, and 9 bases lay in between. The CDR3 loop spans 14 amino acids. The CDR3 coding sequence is TGTGCCAGCAGCTTGGACATCTATAATGAAAAACTGTTTTTT. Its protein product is CASSLDIYNEKLFF.

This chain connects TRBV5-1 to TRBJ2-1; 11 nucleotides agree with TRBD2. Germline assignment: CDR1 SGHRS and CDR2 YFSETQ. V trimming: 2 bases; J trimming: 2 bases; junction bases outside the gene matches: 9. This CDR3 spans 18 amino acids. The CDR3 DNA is TGCGCCAGCAGCTTTTCTAGCGGGGGGCTCCGGACCTACAATGAGCAGTTCTTC. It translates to CASSFSSGGLRTYNEQFF.

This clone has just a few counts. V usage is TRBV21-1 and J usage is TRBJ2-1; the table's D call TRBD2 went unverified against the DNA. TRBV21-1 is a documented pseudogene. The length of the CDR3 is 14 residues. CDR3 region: CASSKNSGSNEQFF. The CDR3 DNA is TGTGCCAGCAGCAAAAATAGCGGGAGCAATGAGCAGTTCTTC.

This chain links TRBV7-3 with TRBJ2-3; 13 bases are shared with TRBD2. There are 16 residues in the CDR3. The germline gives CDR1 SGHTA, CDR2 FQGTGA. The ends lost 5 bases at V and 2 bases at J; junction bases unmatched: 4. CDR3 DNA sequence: TGTGCCAGCAGCCTCGGGACTAGCGGGACCACAGATACGCAGTATTTT. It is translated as CASSLGTSGTTDTQYF.

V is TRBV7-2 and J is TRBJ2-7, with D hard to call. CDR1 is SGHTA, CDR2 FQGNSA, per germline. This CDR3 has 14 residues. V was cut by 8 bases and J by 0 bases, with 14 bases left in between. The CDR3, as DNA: TGTGCCAGCTCCCGATTGGGTCGCTCCTACGAGCAGTACTTC. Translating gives CASSRLGRSYEQYF.

The CDR3 here is CASSTRQGTDTQYF. The CDR3 DNA reads as TGTGCCAGCAGCACCCGACAGGGAACAGATACGCAGTATTTT. The J gene is TRBJ2-3, the V gene TRBV9, with 7 bases fitting TRBD1. V shed 4 bases, J shed 3 bases, and the junction held 5 bases outside the gene matches. The CDR3 runs to 14 residues. The germline CDR1 and CDR2 sequences are SGDLS and YYNGEE.

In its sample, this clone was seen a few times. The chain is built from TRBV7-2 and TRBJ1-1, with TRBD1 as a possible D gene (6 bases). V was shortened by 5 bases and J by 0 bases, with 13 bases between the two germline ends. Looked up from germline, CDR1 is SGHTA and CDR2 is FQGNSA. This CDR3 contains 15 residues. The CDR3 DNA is TGTGCCAGCAGCCGACAGGTTGGGATGAACACTGAAGCTTTCTTT. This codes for CASSRQVGMNTEAFF.

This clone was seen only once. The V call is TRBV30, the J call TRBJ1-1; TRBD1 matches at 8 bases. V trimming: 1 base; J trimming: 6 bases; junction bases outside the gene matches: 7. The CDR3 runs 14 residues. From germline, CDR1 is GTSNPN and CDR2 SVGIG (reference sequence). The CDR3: CAWSGGTGHPEAFF. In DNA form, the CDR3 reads TGTGCCTGGAGTGGTGGGACAGGACACCCTGAAGCTTTCTTT.

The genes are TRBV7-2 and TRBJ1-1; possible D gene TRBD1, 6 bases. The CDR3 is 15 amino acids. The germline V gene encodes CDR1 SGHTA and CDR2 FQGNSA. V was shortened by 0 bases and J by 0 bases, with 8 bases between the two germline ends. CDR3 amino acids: CASSLAGALNTEAFF. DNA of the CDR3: TGTGCCAGCAGCTTAGCGGGGGCGCTGAACACTGAAGCTTTCTTT. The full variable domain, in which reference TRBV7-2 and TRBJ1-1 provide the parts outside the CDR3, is GAGVSQSPSNKVTEKGKDVELRCDPISGHTALYWYRQSLGQGLEFLIYFQGNSAPDKSGLPSDRFSAERTGGSVSTLTIQRTQQEDSAVYLCASSLAGALNTEAFFGQGTRLTVV.

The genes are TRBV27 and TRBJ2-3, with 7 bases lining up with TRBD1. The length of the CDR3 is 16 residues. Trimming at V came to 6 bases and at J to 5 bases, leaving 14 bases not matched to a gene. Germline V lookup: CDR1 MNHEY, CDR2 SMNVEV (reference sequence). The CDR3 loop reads CASSSPTGTGKDTQYF. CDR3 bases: TGTGCCAGCAGCAGCCCGACAGGGACGGGAAAAGATACGCAGTATTTT.

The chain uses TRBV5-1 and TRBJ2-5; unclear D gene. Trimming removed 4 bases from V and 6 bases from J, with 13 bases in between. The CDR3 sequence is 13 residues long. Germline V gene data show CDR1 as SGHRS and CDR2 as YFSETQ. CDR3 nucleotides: TGCGCCAGCAGCCCGGTGGGGAAACAGACCCAGTACTTC. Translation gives CASSPVGKQTQYF.